These T cell receptor beta chains were read from a single sample in a study of T cells in localized non-small cell lung cancer. The data were produced by immunoSEQ multiplex PCR, yet TCRdb's version contains in-frame clones alone and is incomplete. The sample records 2,500 to 3,000 clones, under 30% being singletons. This sample comprised lung tumor tissue, obtained before any cancer treatment. Receptor source: a woman between 35 and 75 years old with stage III lung adenocarcinoma. Both conserved end residues are part of each CDR3. D genes are given only for firm matches. Only some rows state a clone size, as once, few, many or a class for expanded clones.

V	J	D	size	DNA	CDR3
TRBV6-8	TRBJ1-2	TRBD1	medium-sized	TGTGCCAGCAACCCGAGGTCGGCAGGGGGCTATGGCTACACCTTC	CASNPRSAGGYGYTF
TRBV28	TRBJ1-2	-	-	TGTGCCAGCAGTCCCCTCGGGCGGAACTATGGCTACACCTTC	CASSPLGRNYGYTF
TRBV6-8	TRBJ1-1	TRBD1	-	TGTGCCAGCAGTTACCCCGGACAGGGGATGAGCACTGAAGCTTTCTTT	CASSYPGQGMSTEAFF
TRBV23-1	TRBJ2-5	-	few	TGCGCCAGCAGTCACGGGAACCAAGAGACCCAGTACTTC	CASSHGNQETQYF
TRBV18	TRBJ2-1	TRBD2	-	TGTGCCAGCTCGAGGGGGACTAGCGGAAACAATGAGCAGTTCTTC	CASSRGTSGNNEQFF
TRBV5-1	TRBJ2-7	TRBD2	-	TGCGCCAGCAGCTTACTAGCGGACTCCTACGAGCAGTACTTC	CASSLLADSYEQYF
TRBV11-3	TRBJ2-4	-	-	TGTGCCAGCAGCTCTGGACAGAACTACGAAAACATTCAGTACTTC	CASSSGQNYENIQYF
TRBV28	TRBJ1-5	-	-	TGTGCCAGCAGCAGAACAGGGCCCCATCAGCCCCAGCATTTT	CASSRTGPHQPQHF
TRBV19	TRBJ1-5	-	-	TGTGCCAGTAGTAACAGCTATAATCAGCCCCAGCATTTT	CASSNSYNQPQHF
TRBV9	TRBJ2-3	-	few	TGTGCCAGCAGCGTAGGGGTAGCCGCAGATACGCAGTATTTT	CASSVGVAADTQYF
TRBV1	TRBJ2-3	-	-	TGCGCCAGCAGCCAAGCGGGACTGGGGGTGGATACGCAGTATTTT	CASSQAGLGVDTQYF
TRBV30	TRBJ1-6	-	medium-sized	TGTGCCTGGGGGGACCCGGCGAGTCTCCACTTT	CAWGDPASLHF
TRBV12-5	TRBJ1-4	TRBD1	few	TGTGCTAGTGGTGTCGGGACAGGGAAGGAGGAACTGTTTTTT	CASGVGTGKEELFF
TRBV19	TRBJ2-7	TRBD1	few	TGTGCCAGTAGCTCATTGGGACAGGGATTCGAGCAGTACTTC	CASSSLGQGFEQYF